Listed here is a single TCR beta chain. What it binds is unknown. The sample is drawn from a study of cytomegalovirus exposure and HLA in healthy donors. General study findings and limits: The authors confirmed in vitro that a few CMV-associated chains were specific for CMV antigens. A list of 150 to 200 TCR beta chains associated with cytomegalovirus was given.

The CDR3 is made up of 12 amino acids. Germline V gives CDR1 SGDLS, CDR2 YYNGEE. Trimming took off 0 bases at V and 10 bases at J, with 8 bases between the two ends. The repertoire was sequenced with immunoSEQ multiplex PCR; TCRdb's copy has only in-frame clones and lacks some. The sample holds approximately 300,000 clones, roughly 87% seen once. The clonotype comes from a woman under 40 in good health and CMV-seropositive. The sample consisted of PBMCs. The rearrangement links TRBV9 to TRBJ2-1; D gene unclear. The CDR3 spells CASSVVVGEQFF. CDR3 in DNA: TGTGCCAGCAGCGTAGTTGTGGGGGAGCAGTTCTTC.